This is a list of T cell receptor beta chains from one sample in a study of PD-1 blockade in classical Hodgkin lymphoma. Sequencing was performed with immunoSEQ multiplex PCR; in TCRdb, only in-frame clones are kept and a portion is missing. The table includes tens of thousands of clones, around 85% detected once. Sequences were derived from CD4+ T cells from blood, sampled before the fourth cycle of nivolumab. Receptors originate from a human donor with classical Hodgkin lymphoma. Each CDR3 is given with its conserved first and last residue. Some rows have no size entry. The others give once, few or many, or a class for an expanded clone.

V gene	J gene	clone size	CDR3 protein
TRBV7-8	TRBJ2-5	few	CATAPGGPWETQYF
TRBV28	TRBJ1-1	.	CASSLMPGVGEPEAFF
TRBV10-2	TRBJ2-1	.	CASSAQGNNEQFF
TRBV5-8	TRBJ2-3	.	CASSLVGASTQYF
TRBV15	TRBJ1-2	.	CATSKTENYGYTF
TRBV4-3	TRBJ2-6	once	CASSQAAGSSGANVLTF
TRBV5-5	TRBJ1-2	once	CASSPLDRGQGYTF
TRBV7-2	TRBJ1-1	.	CASSLTGNTEAFF
TRBV19	TRBJ1-3	.	CASRYRGAGNTIYF
TRBV6-5	TRBJ2-3	.	CASSSDRGTDTQYF
TRBV7-9	TRBJ2-5	.	CASILSGSGETQYF
TRBV28	TRBJ1-5	once	CASSFTAGGGNQPQHF
TRBV18	TRBJ2-7	.	CASSPLGRENEQYF
TRBV2	TRBJ2-1	.	CASSASRSGSYNEQFF
TRBV6-5	TRBJ2-5	.	CASSYQGRAGAETQYF
TRBV29-1	TRBJ2-7	.	CSVEVIGTGAPFGPYEQYF
TRBV5-1	TRBJ1-2	.	CASSADGLRTF
TRBV6-6	TRBJ2-5	.	CASRRTVQETQYF
TRBV7-2	TRBJ1-1	.	CASSPAAVTGGASPLVAFF
TRBV18	TRBJ1-4	once	CASSPTGPQTEKLFF
TRBV7-2	TRBJ2-1	once	CASGLMRENEQFF
TRBV6-5	TRBJ1-2	.	CASSYSARAVIGYTF
TRBV6-5	TRBJ1-1	.	CASSYSMGGNTEAFF
TRBV6-1	TRBJ2-2	.	CAGGSNTGELFF
TRBV5-8	TRBJ2-1	.	CASSFNRGAGQRAGEQFF
TRBV7-7	TRBJ2-5	.	CASSLGAGTKETQYF
TRBV27	TRBJ1-2	.	CASSFGTGSYGYTF
TRBV6-5	TRBJ1-2	.	CASSYSNGLPNYGYTF
TRBV10-2	TRBJ1-1	.	CASSEEYTEAFF
TRBV5-1	TRBJ2-7	.	CASSLAGGAGVREQYF
TRBV28	TRBJ2-3	once	CASSPIDLSGTTDTQYF
TRBV27	TRBJ2-7	few	CASRPGAGEQYF
TRBV11-3	TRBJ2-1	once	CASSRTSSEQFF
TRBV2	TRBJ2-2	.	CASKGQGAVTGELFF
TRBV19	TRBJ2-2	.	CASRREVAGGIAGELFF
TRBV11-2	TRBJ2-7	once	CASSKGQTGSHEQYF
TRBV6-5	TRBJ1-2	.	CASREANYGYTF
TRBV27	TRBJ2-2	.	CASSREGRGELFF
TRBV7-9	TRBJ1-5	few	CASSSLGDQPQHF
TRBV2	TRBJ1-1	.	CASSDGLNTEAFF
TRBV4-1	TRBJ1-1	.	CASSRVGQGQTEAFF
TRBV2	TRBJ1-4	.	CASSDVPTPREKLFF
TRBV7-2	TRBJ2-3	.	CASSFTSGRSLRMDTQYF
TRBV7-9	TRBJ1-1	.	CASSSLGQGAIDTEAFF
TRBV5-4	TRBJ1-6	.	CASRAGGENNSPLHF
TRBV5-6	TRBJ1-6	.	CASSGDSPLHF
TRBV7-9	TRBJ1-2	few	CASSLSGGSYGYTF
TRBV28	TRBJ2-3	.	CASSSFAGSSTDTQYF
TRBV4-1	TRBJ2-1	.	CASSHPGGFEQFF
TRBV27	TRBJ2-6	.	CASSFHKLSGANVLTF
TRBV14	TRBJ2-3	.	CASSRTSGSFGTDTQYF
TRBV29-1	TRBJ2-2	once	CSVPGQGNAGELFF
TRBV11-3	TRBJ2-7	.	CASSPGRGASGGIYEQYF
TRBV28	TRBJ1-2	few	CASSSSLTGYGYTF
TRBV5-6	TRBJ2-1	.	CASILWDGSSYNEQFF
TRBV5-5	TRBJ2-5	.	CASSLFSGRDRGWETQYF